Below, 27 T cell receptor beta chains from the same sample are listed, as sequenced in a study of PD-L1 blockade in urothelial cancer. Time point specified: peripheral blood 6 weeks after treatment start. Clones were sequenced by immunoSEQ multiplex PCR, and TCRdb holds only the in-frame ones, with some missing. Among some 50,000 clones listed, approximately 85% were seen once. Material: PBMCs, obtained around atezolizumab (anti-PD-L1) treatment. These receptors all stem from a man aged 45-60 years with urothelial cancer.

The chain recombines TRBV5-8 with TRBJ1-4; 9 positions agree with TRBD1. Germline assignment: CDR1 SGHTS and CDR2 YDEGEE. Trimming took 4 bases from V and 1 from J; bases not matched to a gene: 5. The CDR3 covers 16 residues. Here the CDR3 DNA reads TGTGCCAGCAGCCCCGGACAGGGGAGAACTAATGAAAAACTGTTTTTT. This gives the protein CASSPGQGRTNEKLFF.

V and J are TRBV2 and TRBJ1-1, with D maybe TRBD1 (6 bases). Germline-derived CDR1 and CDR2 are SNHLY and FYNNEI. This CDR3 has 15 amino acids. The V end lost 8 bases, the J end lost 0 bases, and 16 bases lay between the germline ends. CDR3: CASGGAGGLNTEAFF. CDR3 DNA sequence: TGTGCCAGCGGGGGAGCTGGGGGCTTGAACACTGAAGCTTTCTTT.

J is TRBJ1-5 and V is TRBV30; no firm D call. The length of the CDR3 is 13 residues. V shed 2 bases and J shed 5 bases, with 10 bases lying between them. Germline CDR1 GTSNPN, CDR2 SVGIG (reference sequence). CDR3 nucleotides: TGTGCCTGGAGTCCGAAAGGAGATCAGCCCCAGCATTTT. This gives the protein CAWSPKGDQPQHF.

The chain is built from TRBV6-4 and TRBJ2-1, with 13 positions matching TRBD2. Germline CDR1 MRHNA, CDR2 SNTAGT. The CDR3 runs 15 residues. Losses at the gene ends were 4 bases for V and 4 bases for J; bases not matched to a gene: 1. The CDR3 sequence is CASSGGLAGYNEQFF. The CDR3, as DNA: TGTGCCAGCAGTGGGGGACTAGCGGGATACAATGAGCAGTTCTTC.

This chain links TRBV5-4 with TRBJ2-5; 9 bases align to TRBD2. Per the germline V gene, CDR1 is SGHNT and CDR2 is YYREEE (reference sequence). The CDR3 spans 15 residues. Losses at the gene ends were 5 bases for V and 4 bases for J; bases not matched to a gene: 9. This CDR3 is CASSLAGVGGETQYF. The DNA for the CDR3 is TGTGCCAGCAGTTTAGCGGGAGTGGGAGGAGAGACCCAGTACTTC.

V is TRBV7-3 and J is TRBJ2-3, with D maybe TRBD1 (6 bases). This CDR3 region has 12 residues. V lost 5 bases and J 6 bases, leaving 9 bases between the germline ends. CDR1 SGHTA and CDR2 FQGTGA come from the germline V gene. The CDR3 reads CASSPRGDTQYF. The DNA for the CDR3 is TGTGCCAGCAGCCCTAGGGGGGATACGCAGTATTTT.

This chain uses TRBV9 with TRBJ2-1; TRBD2 might be the D (7 bases). Germline V gene data show CDR1 as SGDLS and CDR2 as YYNGEE. Trimming cost V 4 bases and J 2 bases, with 16 bases left between them. The CDR3 spans 16 residues. The CDR3 loop reads CASSLGGGGPYNEQFF. The CDR3 DNA follows: TGTGCCAGCAGCCTCGGGGGCGGGGGCCCCTACAATGAGCAGTTCTTC.

CDR3 nucleotide sequence: TGTGCCAGCAGTCGGGACGGGAGAGCCTACGAGCAGTACTTC. Protein: CASSRDGRAYEQYF. The V and J genes are TRBV6-5 and TRBJ2-7, with D tentatively TRBD2 (6 bases). V dropped 5 bases and J dropped 2 bases, with 13 bases sitting between them. The CDR3 is 14 amino acids. Germline V gene lookup returns CDR1 MNHEY and CDR2 SVGAGI.

The chain employs TRBV7-2 and TRBJ2-3, with D uncertain. V lost 1 base and J lost 0, with 5 bases in between. CDR1 and CDR2 from the germline V gene are SGHTA and FQGNSA. The CDR3 sequence is 14 residues long. This CDR3 reads CASSLDSSTDTQYF. For the CDR3, the DNA is TGTGCCAGCAGCTTAGACAGTAGCACAGATACGCAGTATTTT.

This clone came up once. V gene TRBV7-3 combines with J gene TRBJ2-3; TRBD2 might be the D (5 bases). The germline gives CDR1 SGHTA, CDR2 FQGTGA. V shed 5 bases and J shed 3 bases, with 12 bases lying between them. The CDR3 spans 14 residues. The CDR3 DNA reads TGTGCCAGCAGCCTAGCTCAGACGACAGATACGCAGTATTTT. Its translation: CASSLAQTTDTQYF.

The chain is built from TRBV11-2 and TRBJ1-1; 12 nucleotides agree with TRBD1. This CDR3 is built from 16 residues. Trimming removed 1 base from V and 10 bases from J; junction bases left unmatched: 10. CDR1 SGHAT and CDR2 FQNNGV come from the germline V gene. CDR3 coding DNA: TGTGCCAGCAGCTTAGGGGGGGGACAGGGGGCGACGGGAGCTTTCTTT. Translating it yields CASSLGGGQGATGAFF.

The chain couples TRBV27 to TRBJ2-1; 14 bases fit TRBD2. The V gene's germline CDR1 is MNHEY and CDR2 SMNVEV (reference sequence). V gave up 8 bases and J gave up 4 bases; unmatched junction bases: 16. There are 19 residues in the CDR3. The CDR3 sequence: CASGRLAGGSLRGYNEQFF. The CDR3 DNA is TGTGCCAGCGGAAGACTAGCGGGAGGGTCATTACGGGGTTACAATGAGCAGTTCTTC.

This clone was recorded a few times. The gene calls are TRBV27 and TRBJ2-1; the D is unclear. This CDR3 has 18 amino acids. From germline, CDR1 is MNHEY and CDR2 SMNVEV (reference sequence). Trimming shortened V by 4 bases and J by 6 bases, and 25 bases separated the two germline ends. The CDR3 reads CASSSKRTDPTKINEQFF. The CDR3 DNA reads TGTGCCAGCAGTTCTAAGCGAACCGACCCTACAAAAATCAATGAGCAGTTCTTC.

This chain joins TRBV5-1 and TRBJ2-7; unclear D gene. This CDR3 region has 14 residues. V was pared by 0 bases and J by 0 bases, with 7 bases between. Germline V gene lookup returns CDR1 SGHRS and CDR2 YFSETQ. CDR3 sequence (DNA): TGCGCCAGCAGCTTGGACTGGAGCTCCTACGAGCAGTACTTC. Translation: CASSLDWSSYEQYF.

The gene calls are TRBV5-4 and TRBJ2-3; 8 bases align to TRBD2. Germline loops: CDR1 SGHNT, CDR2 YYREEE (reference sequence). This CDR3 has 14 amino acids. V lost 3 bases to trimming and J lost 2 bases; unmatched junction nucleotides: 2. The CDR3 spells CASSSTSVTDTQYF. The CDR3 coding sequence is TGTGCCAGCAGCTCGACTAGCGTCACAGATACGCAGTATTTT. Supplemented by reference TRBV5-4 and TRBJ2-3, the full variable domain reads ETGVTQSPTHLIKTRGQQVTLRCSSQSGHNTVSWYQQALGQGPQFIFQYYREEENGRGNFPPRFSGLQFPNYSSELNVNALELDDSALYLCASSSTSVTDTQYFGPGTRLTVL.

The V call is TRBV5-1, the J call TRBJ2-1; perhaps TRBD2 as D (7 bases). The CDR3 runs 17 residues. V was shortened by 4 bases and J by 4 bases, with 21 bases between the two germline ends. Germline V CDR1 and CDR2: SGHRS, YFSETQ. The CDR3 loop reads CASSARLARRGYNEQFF. The CDR3 DNA is TGCGCCAGCAGCGCAAGACTAGCTCGAAGGGGGTACAATGAGCAGTTCTTC.

In nucleotides, the CDR3 is TGTGCCAGCAGCTCGAGGCAGGGCGGATTGTCCTACAATGAGCAGTTCTTC. Protein sequence: CASSSRQGGLSYNEQFF. The J gene is TRBJ2-1, the V gene TRBV7-9; possibly TRBD1 for D (5 bases). The CDR3 runs to 17 residues. The ends were cut back, 4 bases at V and 1 base at J, with 17 bases in the middle. Germline CDR1 reads SEHNR; CDR2 reads FQNEAQ (reference sequence).

This chain links TRBV9 with TRBJ1-3; a possible D gene is TRBD1 (6 bases). CDR1 is SGDLS, CDR2 YYNGEE, per germline. Trimming took off 3 bases at V and 4 bases at J, with 14 bases between the two ends. The CDR3 loop spans 15 amino acids. Here the CDR3 reads CASSGPDRSGNTIYF. The CDR3 bases are TGTGCCAGCAGCGGTCCCGACAGGTCGGGAAACACCATATATTTT.

This clone occurred a few times. The gene calls are TRBV27 and TRBJ1-2; 8 nucleotides match TRBD1. V trimming: 4 bases; J trimming: 2 bases; junction bases outside the gene matches: 12. This CDR3 spans 17 amino acids. Germline V CDR1 and CDR2: MNHEY, SMNVEV (reference sequence). In nucleotides, the CDR3 is TGTGCCAGCAGTTCCCCTTCCAGGGACAGGCAAAACTATGGCTACACCTTC. This sequence encodes CASSSPSRDRQNYGYTF.

The chain combines TRBV9 with TRBJ2-5; the D gene is possibly TRBD1 (6 bases). The germline V gene has CDR1 SGDLS and CDR2 YYNGEE. With 0 bases removed from V and 5 bases from J, the gap between germline ends came to 17 bases. This CDR3 contains 16 residues. The DNA for the CDR3 is TGTGCCAGCAGCGTAGGGGGATCAGGGGTTGGCGAGACCCAGTACTTC. Its translation is CASSVGGSGVGETQYF.

The genes are TRBV4-3 and TRBJ2-7, with D unclear. The CDR3 contains 15 residues. V was pared by 0 bases and J by 2 bases, with 11 bases between. Germline V gene lookup returns CDR1 LGHNA and CDR2 YSLEER. In nucleotides, the CDR3 is TGCGCCAGCAGCCAAGACCGGGTGGGTCCCTACGAGCAGTACTTC. It codes for CASSQDRVGPYEQYF.

The chain recombines TRBV11-2 with TRBJ1-1; no definite D call. Germline V lookup: CDR1 SGHAT, CDR2 FQNNGV. Trimming took 0 bases from V and 1 from J, leaving 9 bases between them. The CDR3 sequence is 15 residues long. CDR3 sequence reads: CASSLDRGGNTEAFF. The DNA of the CDR3 is TGTGCCAGCAGCTTAGATCGTGGAGGGAACACTGAAGCTTTCTTT. Together with reference TRBV11-2 and TRBJ1-1, the CDR3 gives the full variable domain: EAGVAQSPRYKIIEKRQSVAFWCNPISGHATLYWYQQILGQGPKLLIQFQNNGVVDDSQLPKDRFSAERLKGVDSTLKIQPAKLEDSAVYLCASSLDRGGNTEAFFGQGTRLTVV.

The rearrangement links TRBV6-5 to TRBJ2-7, with TRBD1 matching over 8 bases. The CDR3 is 14 residues long. CDR1 is MNHEY and CDR2 is SVGAGI in the germline V gene. With V trimmed by 2 bases and J by 5 bases, 5 bases remained unmatched. This chain's CDR3 is CASSYDTGGNEQYF. Here the CDR3 DNA reads TGTGCCAGCAGTTACGATACAGGGGGTAACGAGCAGTACTTC.

This clone was seen just once. The genes are TRBV2 and TRBJ2-2; D is perhaps TRBD1 (5 bases). The CDR3 is made up of 14 amino acids. CDR1 and CDR2 from the germline V gene are SNHLY and FYNNEI. The ends were cut back, 8 bases at V and 0 bases at J, with 10 bases in the middle. The CDR3: CASHQGSNTGELFF. The CDR3 DNA reads as TGTGCCAGCCACCAGGGATCGAACACCGGGGAGCTGTTTTTT.

This clone was counted a single time. The V call is TRBV6-1, the J call TRBJ1-6; D is uncertain. With 1 base removed from V and 7 bases from J, the gap between germline ends came to 8 bases. The CDR3 loop spans 14 amino acids. Germline V gives CDR1 MNHNS, CDR2 SASEGT. CDR3 bases: TGTGCCAGCAGTGAAGTCAGGATCAATTCACCCCTCCACTTT. This encodes CASSEVRINSPLHF.

A remark on this clone: At one end, the junction sequence differs from germline, possibly due to a read error. The rearrangement uses TRBV7-9 and TRBJ2-5, with D hard to call. Germline V gene data show CDR1 as SEHNR and CDR2 as FQNEAQ (reference sequence). This CDR3 contains 11 residues. CDR3 coding DNA: TGTGCCAGCAGCTTAGGTCCCGGTATCAACTTC. This translates into CASSLGPGINF.

The J gene is TRBJ2-2, the V gene TRBV11-3, with D hard to call. The ends were cut back, 0 bases at V and 1 base at J, with 6 bases in the middle. Germline V lookup: CDR1 SGHNT, CDR2 YENEEA. The CDR3 loop spans 15 amino acids. The CDR3 nucleotides are TGTGCCAGCAGCTTAGATAGTGAGAACACCGGGGAGCTGTTTTTT. Translated: CASSLDSENTGELFF.